This T cell receptor (beta chain) emerged from a study of technical replicates of blood from a handful of donors. TCRdb's table, derived via immunoSEQ multiplex PCR, lists solely in-frame clones and lacks some. The repertoire holds more than 75,000 clones, with around 96% as singletons. There are 14 residues in the CDR3. Losses at the gene ends were 6 bases for V and 3 bases for J; bases not matched to a gene: 3. CDR1 is SNHLY and CDR2 is FYNNEI in the germline V gene. The specimen sequenced was T cells isolated from PBMCs. The source of this sequence is a human donor in good health. V gene TRBV2 combines with J gene TRBJ2-5, with TRBD2 identical over 11 bases. CDR3 in amino acids: CASRETSGEETQYF. The CDR3 DNA is TGTGCCAGCAGGGAGACTAGCGGGGAAGAGACCCAGTACTTC.